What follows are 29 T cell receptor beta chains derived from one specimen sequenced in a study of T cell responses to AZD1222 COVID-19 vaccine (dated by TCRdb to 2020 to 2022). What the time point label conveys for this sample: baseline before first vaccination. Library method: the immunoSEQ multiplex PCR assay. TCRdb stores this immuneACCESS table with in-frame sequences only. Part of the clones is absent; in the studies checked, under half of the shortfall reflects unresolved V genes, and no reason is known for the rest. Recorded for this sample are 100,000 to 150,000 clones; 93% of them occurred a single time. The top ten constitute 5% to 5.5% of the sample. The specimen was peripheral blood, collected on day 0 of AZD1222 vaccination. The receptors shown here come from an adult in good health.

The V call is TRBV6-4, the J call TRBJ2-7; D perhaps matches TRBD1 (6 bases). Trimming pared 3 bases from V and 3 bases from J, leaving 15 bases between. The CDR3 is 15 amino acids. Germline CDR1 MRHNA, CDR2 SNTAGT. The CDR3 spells CASSEASTGNYEQYF. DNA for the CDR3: TGTGCCAGCAGTGAAGCCTCGACAGGAAACTACGAGCAGTACTTC.

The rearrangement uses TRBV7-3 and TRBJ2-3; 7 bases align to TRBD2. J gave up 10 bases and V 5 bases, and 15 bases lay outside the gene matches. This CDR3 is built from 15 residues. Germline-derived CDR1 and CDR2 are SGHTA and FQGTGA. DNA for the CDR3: TGTGCCAGCAGCCTGACTAGCCAAACCGGGGCCGCGCAGTATTTT. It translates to CASSLTSQTGAAQYF. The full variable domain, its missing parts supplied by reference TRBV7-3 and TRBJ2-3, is GAGVSQTPSNKVTEKGKYVELRCDPISGHTALYWYRQSLGQGPEFLIYFQGTGAADDSGLPNDRFFAVRPEGSVSTLKIQRTERGDSAVYLCASSLTSQTGAAQYFGPGTRLTVL.

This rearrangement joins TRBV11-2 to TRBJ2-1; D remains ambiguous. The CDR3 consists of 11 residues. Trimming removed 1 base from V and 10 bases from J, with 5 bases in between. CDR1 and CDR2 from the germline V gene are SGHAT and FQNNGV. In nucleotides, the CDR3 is TGTGCCAGCAGCTTAGGGCTCGAGCAGTTCTTC. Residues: CASSLGLEQFF.

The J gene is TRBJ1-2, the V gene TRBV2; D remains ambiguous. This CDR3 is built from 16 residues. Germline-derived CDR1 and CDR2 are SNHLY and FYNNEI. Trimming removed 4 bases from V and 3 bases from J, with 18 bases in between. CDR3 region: CASSGVYGPQDYGYTF. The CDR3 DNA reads TGTGCCAGCAGTGGAGTGTATGGACCCCAGGACTATGGCTACACCTTC.

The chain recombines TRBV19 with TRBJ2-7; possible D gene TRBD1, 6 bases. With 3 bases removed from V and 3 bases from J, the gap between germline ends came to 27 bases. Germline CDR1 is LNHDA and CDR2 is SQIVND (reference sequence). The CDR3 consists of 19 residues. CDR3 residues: CASSMFRGSQTNIRYEQYF. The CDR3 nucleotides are TGTGCCAGTAGTATGTTCAGGGGATCCCAAACAAACATACGCTACGAGCAGTACTTC.

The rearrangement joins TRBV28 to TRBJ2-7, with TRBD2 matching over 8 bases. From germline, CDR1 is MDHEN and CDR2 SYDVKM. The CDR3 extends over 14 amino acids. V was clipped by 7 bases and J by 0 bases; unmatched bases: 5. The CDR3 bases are TGTGCCAGCAAGACCGGGACTAGCTCCTACGAGCAGTACTTC. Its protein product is CASKTGTSSYEQYF.

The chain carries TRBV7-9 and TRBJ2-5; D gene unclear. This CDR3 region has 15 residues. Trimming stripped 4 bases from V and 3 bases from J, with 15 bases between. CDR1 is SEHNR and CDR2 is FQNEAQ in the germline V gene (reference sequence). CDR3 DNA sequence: TGTGCCAGCAGCTCCCCGCGTGGGGTTGAAGAGACCCAGTACTTC. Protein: CASSSPRGVEETQYF. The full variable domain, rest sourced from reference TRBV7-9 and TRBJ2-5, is DTGVSQNPRHKITKRGQNVTFRCDPISEHNRLYWYRQTLGQGPEFLTYFQNEAQLEKSRLLSDRFSAERPKGSFSTLEIQRTEQGDSAMYLCASSSPRGVEETQYFGPGTRLLVL.

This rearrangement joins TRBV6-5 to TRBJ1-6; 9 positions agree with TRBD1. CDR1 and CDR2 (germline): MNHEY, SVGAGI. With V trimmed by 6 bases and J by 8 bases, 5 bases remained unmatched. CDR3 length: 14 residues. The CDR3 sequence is CASSPGQGDSPLHF. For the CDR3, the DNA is TGTGCCAGCAGCCCGGGACAGGGAGATTCACCCCTCCACTTT.

The CDR3 region has the DNA TGCGCCAGCAGTGAGAGTTCAGTCAGCACAGATACGCAGTATTTT. Amino acid sequence: CASSESSVSTDTQYF. V gene TRBV10-1 combines with J gene TRBJ2-3, with unresolved D. Germline V CDR1 and CDR2: WNHNN, SYGVQD (reference sequence). The V gene lost 2 bases and the J gene lost 0 bases, with 9 bases spanning the gap. The CDR3 is 15 residues long.

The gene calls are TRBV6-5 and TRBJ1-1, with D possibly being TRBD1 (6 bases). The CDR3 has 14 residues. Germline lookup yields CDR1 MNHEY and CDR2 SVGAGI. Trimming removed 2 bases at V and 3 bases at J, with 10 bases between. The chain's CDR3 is CASSYRTDHTEAFF. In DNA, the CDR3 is TGTGCCAGCAGTTACCGGACAGATCACACTGAAGCTTTCTTT.

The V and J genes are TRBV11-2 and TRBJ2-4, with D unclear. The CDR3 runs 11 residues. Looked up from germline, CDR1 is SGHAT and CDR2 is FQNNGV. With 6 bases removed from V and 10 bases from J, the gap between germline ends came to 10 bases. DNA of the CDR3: TGTGCCAGCAGGCAAGGGAAGATTCAGTACTTC. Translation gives CASRQGKIQYF.

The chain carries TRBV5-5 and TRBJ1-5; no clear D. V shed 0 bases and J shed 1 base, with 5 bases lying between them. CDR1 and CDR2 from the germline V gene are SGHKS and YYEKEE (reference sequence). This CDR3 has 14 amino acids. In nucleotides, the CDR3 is TGTGCCAGCAGCTTGGGAACGAGCAATCAGCCCCAGCATTTT. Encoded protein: CASSLGTSNQPQHF.

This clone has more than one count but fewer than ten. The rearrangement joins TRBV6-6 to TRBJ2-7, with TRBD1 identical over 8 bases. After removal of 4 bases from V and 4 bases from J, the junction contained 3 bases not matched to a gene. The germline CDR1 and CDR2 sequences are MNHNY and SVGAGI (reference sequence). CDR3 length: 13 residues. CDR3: CASSSDREYEQYF. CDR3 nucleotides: TGTGCCAGCAGTTCGGACAGGGAATACGAGCAGTACTTC.

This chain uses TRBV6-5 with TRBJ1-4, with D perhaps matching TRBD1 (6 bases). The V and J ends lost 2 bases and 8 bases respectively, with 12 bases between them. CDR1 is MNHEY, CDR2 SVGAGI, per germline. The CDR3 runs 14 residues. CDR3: CASSYRDKQEKLFF. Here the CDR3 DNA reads TGTGCCAGCAGTTACCGGGACAAGCAGGAAAAACTGTTTTTT.

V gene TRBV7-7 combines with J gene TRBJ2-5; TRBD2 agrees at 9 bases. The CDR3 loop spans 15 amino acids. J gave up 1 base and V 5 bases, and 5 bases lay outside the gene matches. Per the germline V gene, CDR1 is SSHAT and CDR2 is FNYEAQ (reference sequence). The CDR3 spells CASSPARGGQETQYF. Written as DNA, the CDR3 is TGTGCCAGCAGCCCAGCGCGGGGGGGCCAAGAGACCCAGTACTTC.

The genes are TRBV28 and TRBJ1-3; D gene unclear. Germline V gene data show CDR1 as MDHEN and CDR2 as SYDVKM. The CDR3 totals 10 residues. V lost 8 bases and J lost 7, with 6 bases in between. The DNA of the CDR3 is TGTGCCAGCTCCCGGAACACCATATATTTT. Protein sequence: CASSRNTIYF.

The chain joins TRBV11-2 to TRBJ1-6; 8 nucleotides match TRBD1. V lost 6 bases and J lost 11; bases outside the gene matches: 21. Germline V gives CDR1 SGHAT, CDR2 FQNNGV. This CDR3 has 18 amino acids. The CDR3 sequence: CASRPLPTGALNPAPLHF. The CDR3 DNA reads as TGTGCCAGCAGACCTCTGCCGACAGGGGCCTTGAACCCTGCACCCCTCCACTTT.

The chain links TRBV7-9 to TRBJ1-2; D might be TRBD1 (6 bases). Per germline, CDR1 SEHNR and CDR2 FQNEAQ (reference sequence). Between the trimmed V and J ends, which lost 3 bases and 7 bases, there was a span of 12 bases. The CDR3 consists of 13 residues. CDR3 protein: CASSFRGERGYTF. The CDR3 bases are TGTGCCAGCAGCTTCAGGGGTGAGCGTGGCTACACCTTC.

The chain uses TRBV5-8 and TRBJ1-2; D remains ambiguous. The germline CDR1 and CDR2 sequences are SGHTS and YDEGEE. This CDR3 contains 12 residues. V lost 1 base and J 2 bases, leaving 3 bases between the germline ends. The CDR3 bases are TGTGCCAGCAGCTTGATCAACTATGGCTACACCTTC. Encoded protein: CASSLINYGYTF.

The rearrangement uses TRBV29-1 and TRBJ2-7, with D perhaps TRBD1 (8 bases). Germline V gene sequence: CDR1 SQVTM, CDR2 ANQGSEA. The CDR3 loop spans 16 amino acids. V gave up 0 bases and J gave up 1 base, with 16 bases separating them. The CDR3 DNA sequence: TGCAGCGTTGAAGATCAAACAGGGGGGGAATCCTACGAGCAGTACTTC. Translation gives CSVEDQTGGESYEQYF.

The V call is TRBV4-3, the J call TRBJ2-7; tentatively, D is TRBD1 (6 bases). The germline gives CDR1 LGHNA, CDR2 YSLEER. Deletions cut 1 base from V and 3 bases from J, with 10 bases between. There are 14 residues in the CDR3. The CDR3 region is CASSQGGRGYEQYF. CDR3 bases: TGCGCCAGCAGCCAAGGTGGCAGGGGCTACGAGCAGTACTTC.

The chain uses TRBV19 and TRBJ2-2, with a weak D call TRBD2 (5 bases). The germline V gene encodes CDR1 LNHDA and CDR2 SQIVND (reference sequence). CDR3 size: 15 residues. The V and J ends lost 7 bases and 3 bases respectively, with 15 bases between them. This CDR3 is CASTPNTGYTGELFF. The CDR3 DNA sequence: TGTGCCAGTACCCCGAACACGGGGTACACCGGGGAGCTGTTTTTT.

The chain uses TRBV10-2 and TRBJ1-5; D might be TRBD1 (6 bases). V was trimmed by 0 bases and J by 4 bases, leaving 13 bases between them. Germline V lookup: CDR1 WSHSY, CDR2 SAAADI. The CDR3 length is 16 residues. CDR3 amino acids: CASSESVGADNQPQHF. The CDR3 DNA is TGCGCCAGCAGTGAGTCGGTGGGGGCAGATAATCAGCCCCAGCATTTT.

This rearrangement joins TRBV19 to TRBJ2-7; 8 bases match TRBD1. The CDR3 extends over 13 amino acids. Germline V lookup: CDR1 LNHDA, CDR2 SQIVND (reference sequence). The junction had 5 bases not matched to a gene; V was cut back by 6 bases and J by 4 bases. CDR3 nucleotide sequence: TGTGCCAGTAGCCGGGACAGGCTTTACGAGCAGTACTTC. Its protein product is CASSRDRLYEQYF.

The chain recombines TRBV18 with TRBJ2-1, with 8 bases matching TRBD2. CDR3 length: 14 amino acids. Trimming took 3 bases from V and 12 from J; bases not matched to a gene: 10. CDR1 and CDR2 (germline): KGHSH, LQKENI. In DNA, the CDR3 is TGTGCCAGCTCACCTCCGGCTAGCGGGCTTGGGCAGTTCTTC. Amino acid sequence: CASSPPASGLGQFF.

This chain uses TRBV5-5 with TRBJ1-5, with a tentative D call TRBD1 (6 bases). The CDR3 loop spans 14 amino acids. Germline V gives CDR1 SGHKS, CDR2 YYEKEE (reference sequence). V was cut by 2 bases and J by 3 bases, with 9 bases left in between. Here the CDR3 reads CASSFGQYNQPQHF. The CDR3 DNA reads TGTGCCAGCAGCTTCGGACAGTACAATCAGCCCCAGCATTTT.

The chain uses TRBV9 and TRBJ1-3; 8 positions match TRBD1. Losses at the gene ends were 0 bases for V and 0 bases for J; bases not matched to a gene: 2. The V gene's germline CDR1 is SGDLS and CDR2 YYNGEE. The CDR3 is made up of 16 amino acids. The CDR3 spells CASSVAGTGSGNTIYF. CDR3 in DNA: TGTGCCAGCAGCGTAGCAGGGACAGGCTCTGGAAACACCATATATTTT.

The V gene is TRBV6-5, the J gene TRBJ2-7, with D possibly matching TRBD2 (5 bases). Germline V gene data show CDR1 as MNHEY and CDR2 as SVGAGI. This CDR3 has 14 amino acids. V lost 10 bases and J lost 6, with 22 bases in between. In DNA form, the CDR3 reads TGTGCCACCTCAGAAACCCCGGGGTTAATCGAGCAGTACTTC. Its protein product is CATSETPGLIEQYF.

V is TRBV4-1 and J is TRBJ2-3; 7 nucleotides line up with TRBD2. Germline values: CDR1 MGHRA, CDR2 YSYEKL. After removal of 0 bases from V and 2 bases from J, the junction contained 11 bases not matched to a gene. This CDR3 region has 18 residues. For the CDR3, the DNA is TGCGCCAGCAGCCAAGAGCCCCTAGCGGAGTTTTACACAGATACGCAGTATTTT. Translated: CASSQEPLAEFYTDTQYF.